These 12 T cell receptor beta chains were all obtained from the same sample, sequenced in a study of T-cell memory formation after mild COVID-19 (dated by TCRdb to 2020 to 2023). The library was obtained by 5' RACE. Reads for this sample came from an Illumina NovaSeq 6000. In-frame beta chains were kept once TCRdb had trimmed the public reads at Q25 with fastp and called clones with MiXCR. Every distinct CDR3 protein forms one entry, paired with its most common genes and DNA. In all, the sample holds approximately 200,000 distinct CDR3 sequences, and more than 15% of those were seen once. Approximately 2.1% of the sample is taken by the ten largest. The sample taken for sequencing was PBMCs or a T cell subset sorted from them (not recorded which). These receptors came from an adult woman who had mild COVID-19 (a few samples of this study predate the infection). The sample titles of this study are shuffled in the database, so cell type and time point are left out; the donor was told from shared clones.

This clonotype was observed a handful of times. In DNA form, the CDR3 reads TGTGCCAGCAGTTCCGCCTATGGCTACACCTTC. It translates to CASSSAYGYTF. The chain uses TRBV12-3 or TRBV12-4 and TRBJ1-2; D call uncertain. Trimming stripped 4 bases from V and 4 bases from J, with 4 bases between. The CDR3 is made up of 11 amino acids.

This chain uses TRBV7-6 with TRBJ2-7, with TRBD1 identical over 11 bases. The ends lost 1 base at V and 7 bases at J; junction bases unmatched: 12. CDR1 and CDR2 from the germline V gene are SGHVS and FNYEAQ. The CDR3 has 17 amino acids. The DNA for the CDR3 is TGTGCCAGCAGCTTAGTCACCTGGACAGGGGGCGCGGGTGAGCAGTACTTC. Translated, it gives CASSLVTWTGGAGEQYF.

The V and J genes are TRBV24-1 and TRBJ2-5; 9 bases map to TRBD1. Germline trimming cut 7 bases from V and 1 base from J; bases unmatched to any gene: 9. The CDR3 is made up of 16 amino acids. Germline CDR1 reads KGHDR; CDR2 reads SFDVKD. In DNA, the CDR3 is TGTGCCACCAGCCAGGCCGGGACAGGGCTCCAAGAGACCCAGTACTTC. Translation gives CATSQAGTGLQETQYF.

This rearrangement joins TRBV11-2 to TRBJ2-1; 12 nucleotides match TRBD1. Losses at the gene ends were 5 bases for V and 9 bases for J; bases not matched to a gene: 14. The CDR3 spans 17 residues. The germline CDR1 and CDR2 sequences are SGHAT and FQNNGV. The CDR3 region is CASSRILPGQGAGEQFF. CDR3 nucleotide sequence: TGTGCCAGCAGCCGAATCCTACCGGGACAGGGGGCTGGTGAGCAGTTCTTC.

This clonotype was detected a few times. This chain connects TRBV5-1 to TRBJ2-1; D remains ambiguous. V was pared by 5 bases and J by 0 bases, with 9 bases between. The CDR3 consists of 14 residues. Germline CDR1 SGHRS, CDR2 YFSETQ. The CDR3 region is CASRPESSYNEQFF. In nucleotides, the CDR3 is TGCGCCAGCAGACCAGAAAGCTCCTACAATGAGCAGTTCTTC.

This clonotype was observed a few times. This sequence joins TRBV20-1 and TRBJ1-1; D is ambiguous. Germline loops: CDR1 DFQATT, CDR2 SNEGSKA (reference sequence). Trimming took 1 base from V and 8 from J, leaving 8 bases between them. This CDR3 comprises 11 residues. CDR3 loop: CSARVVAEAFF. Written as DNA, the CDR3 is TGCAGTGCTAGAGTAGTCGCCGAAGCTTTCTTT.

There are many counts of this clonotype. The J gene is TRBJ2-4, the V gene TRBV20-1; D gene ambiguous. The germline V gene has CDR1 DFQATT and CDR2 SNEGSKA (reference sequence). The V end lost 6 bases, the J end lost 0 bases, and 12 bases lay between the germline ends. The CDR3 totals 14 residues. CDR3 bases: TGCAGTGCCAACCCTGGGCTAGCCAAAAACATTCAGTACTTC. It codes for CSANPGLAKNIQYF.

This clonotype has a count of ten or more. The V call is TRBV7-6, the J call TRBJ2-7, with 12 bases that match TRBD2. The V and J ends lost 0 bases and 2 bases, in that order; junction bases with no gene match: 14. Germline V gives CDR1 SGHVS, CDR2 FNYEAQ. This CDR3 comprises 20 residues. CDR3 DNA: TGTGCCAGCAGCTTAGCGCCGTCGGCGACTAGCGGGAGAAAGCCCTACGAGCAGTACTTC. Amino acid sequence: CASSLAPSATSGRKPYEQYF.

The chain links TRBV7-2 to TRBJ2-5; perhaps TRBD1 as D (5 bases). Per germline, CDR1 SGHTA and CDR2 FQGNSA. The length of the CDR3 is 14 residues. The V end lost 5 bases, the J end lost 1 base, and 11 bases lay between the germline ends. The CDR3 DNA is TGTGCCAGCAGCGCTCTAGGGGCCCAAGAGACCCAGTACTTC. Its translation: CASSALGAQETQYF.

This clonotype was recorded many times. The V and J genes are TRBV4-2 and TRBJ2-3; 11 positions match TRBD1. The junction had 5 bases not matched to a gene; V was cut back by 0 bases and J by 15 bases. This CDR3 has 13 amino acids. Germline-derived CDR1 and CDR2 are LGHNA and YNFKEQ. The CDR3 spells CASSQDAGTGGYF. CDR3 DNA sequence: TGTGCCAGCAGCCAAGACGCCGGGACAGGGGGATATTTT.

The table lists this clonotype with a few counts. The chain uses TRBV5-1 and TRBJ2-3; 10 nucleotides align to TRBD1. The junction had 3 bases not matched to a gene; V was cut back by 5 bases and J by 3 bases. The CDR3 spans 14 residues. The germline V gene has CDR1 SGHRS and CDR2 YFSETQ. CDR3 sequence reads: CASRRQGATDTQYF. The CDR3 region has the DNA TGCGCCAGCAGGAGACAGGGGGCGACAGATACGCAGTATTTT.

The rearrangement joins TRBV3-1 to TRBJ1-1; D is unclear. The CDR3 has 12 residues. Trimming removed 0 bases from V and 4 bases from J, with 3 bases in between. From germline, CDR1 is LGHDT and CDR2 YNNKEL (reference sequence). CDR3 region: CASSQEGTEAFF. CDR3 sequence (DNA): TGTGCCAGCAGCCAAGAGGGCACTGAAGCTTTCTTT.